The entry below describes one TCR beta chain. It lacks a known antigen. Within one base of it there is no much larger clone, and no base qualities were kept. The 40 or so donors, aged roughly 6 to 95 years, were systemically healthy Caucasian individuals from Russia. Approximately 10 milliliters of peripheral blood were collected from each donor into EDTA-treated Vacutainer tubes. Ficoll-Paque density-gradient centrifugation was used to isolate PBMCs, with at least 6.5 million obtained per sample. Trizol reagent was used to extract total RNA from PBMCs, with at least 5 micrograms per sample. For every donor, an aliquot of PBMCs went through flow cytometry to measure the percentages of naive CD45RAhigh/CD27high T cells. These data are taken from a study of blood T cells in healthy people across ages (dated by TCRdb to the mid-2010s). In the study overall: In model experiments, template switching captured roughly one uniquely barcoded TCR beta cDNA molecule for every two T cells. The study measured age-related changes in TCR beta repertoire diversity using deep sequencing normalized with unique cDNA molecular identifiers. The donors were split into four age groups: young (average approximately 16 years), middle-aged (over 35), aged (62) and long-lived (roughly 80). To avoid experimental bias, donors of different ages were randomly spread across the sequencing lanes. The study analyzed two additional independent replicas of 1 million unique cDNA reads from the same blood draw for two donors, one aged 18 to 29 and one aged 80 or older. Study-level results and caveats: The long-lived group showed more naive CD4+ T cells, fewer expanded clones and increased TCR diversity than the aged group, suggesting age selection. Conclusive comparison of naive and antigen-experienced compartments was prevented by the profiling of bulk unsorted PBMCs. As age increased, observed TCR beta diversity per million T cells dropped in a roughly linear way, and a significant reduction was already evident by age 40. Estimates of total diversity based on one million sequenced T cells were considered lower bounds and underestimates. Because the CMV infection status of the donors was unknown, age-related changes in expanded clonotypes may potentially have been confounded. A strong correlation was found between observed TCR beta diversity and the percentage of naive T cells measured by flow cytometry.

Library preparation employed 5' RACE. TCRdb lists the instrument as Illumina HiSeq 2500. A second 7 to 11 cycle PCR used a sample-barcoded 5' primer and a J-beta primer mix. Each TCR beta cDNA molecule received a unique molecular identifier from a template-switch 5' adaptor carrying 12 random nucleotides. Each sample yielded at least 3 million CDR3-containing paired-end reads. All of the RNA was converted into first-strand cDNA using the Mint cDNA synthesis kit, with a TRBC-specific oligonucleotide serving as the primer. All cDNA was treated with uracil-DNA glycosylase and then went through a first 18-cycle PCR with the universal primers M1SS and BC2_uni_R. Per the authors' processing: For normalization, 1 million high-quality reads, each with a distinct molecular identifier, were randomly selected from each sample. Instead of being binned into consensus sequences, reads with shared molecular identifiers were discarded. CDR3 identification, clonotype clustering and error correction used MiTCR with a Q25 quality threshold and the strictest error-elimination algorithm. A nonparametric unseen species model using Euler transformation provided a lower-bound estimate of total TCR beta diversity. Clones were called with MiXCR by TCRdb after fastp trimmed the public reads at Q25, and only in-frame beta chains were retained. Under each unique CDR3 protein, matching rows form one entry showing the most common genes and DNA. These V and J calls originate from TCRdb's pipeline instead of the authors' own analysis. This sample is represented by hundreds of thousands of distinct CDR3 sequences; 40% to 45% of them were singletons. The top ten clones comprise about 30% of the sample.

There are 18 amino acids in the CDR3, from cysteine to phenylalanine inclusive. Just CDR3 DNA is preserved here, 54 bases in frame from base 1. Trimming accounts for 4 bases at V and 4 bases at J, while the number of junction bases matched to no gene is 10. Based on the germline V gene, the CDR1 and CDR2 sequences are SGHRS and YFSETQ. The receptor was derived from an elderly man in good health. Sequenced material: blood. The chain is assembled from TRBV5-1 and TRBJ2-1; TRBD2 fits 14 bases in the junction. The CDR3 reads as follows: CASSHRRLAGGFYNEQFF. The nucleotides are TGCGCCAGCAGCCACAGAAGACTAGCGGGGGGGTTTTACAATGAGCAGTTCTTC. The full variable domain, completed from the reference TRBV5-1 and TRBJ2-1 proteins outside the CDR3, reads KAGVTQTPRYLIKTRGQQVTLSCSPISGHRSVSWYQQTPGQGLQFLFEYFSETQRNKGNFPGRFSGRQFSNSRSEMNVSTLELGDSALYLCASSHRRLAGGFYNEQFFGPGTRLTVL.